The 24 T cell receptor beta chains given below trace back to one sample, sequenced in a study of blood T cell repertoires in COVID-19. Here immunoSEQ multiplex PCR was the method, and the copy in TCRdb shows in-frame clones only, minus some. The table lists 100,000 or so clones, just under 80% of them singletons, with roughly 29% in the top ten. Specimen: peripheral blood. The receptors were sampled from a man between 65 and 79 years old with active or convalescent COVID-19.

This clone was seen a handful of times. The chain employs TRBV5-4 and TRBJ2-7; maybe TRBD1 (6 bases). The V end lost 0 bases, the J end lost 0 bases, and 10 bases lay between the germline ends. Germline V gives CDR1 SGHNT, CDR2 YYREEE (reference sequence). The CDR3 has 15 residues. The CDR3 bases are TGTGCCAGCAGCTTGGGGACAGCTTACTCCTACGAGCAGTACTTC. Its protein is CASSLGTAYSYEQYF.

This chain links TRBV21-1 with TRBJ1-6. TRBV21-1 has pseudogene status. The CDR3 has 18 residues. CDR3 amino acids: CASNRLGGRVSYNSPLHF. For the CDR3, the DNA is TGTGCCAGCAACCGTCTGGGGGGTAGGGTCTCCTATAATTCACCCCTCCACTTT.

The CDR3 DNA sequence: TGTGCCAGCGGTACTGGACAGTCCTACGAGCAGTACTTC. Protein product: CASGTGQSYEQYF. The V gene is TRBV6-5, the J gene TRBJ2-7, with a possible D match to TRBD1 (6 bases). V gave up 8 bases and J gave up 1 base, with 12 bases separating them. The germline V gene has CDR1 MNHEY and CDR2 SVGAGI. The CDR3 contains 13 residues.

This clone showed up just a few times. This chain uses TRBV19 with TRBJ2-3; 8 nucleotides agree with TRBD1. The length of the CDR3 is 18 residues. Germline lookup yields CDR1 LNHDA and CDR2 SQIVND (reference sequence). The V and J ends lost 7 bases and 0 bases, in that order; junction bases with no gene match: 15. In nucleotides, the CDR3 is TGTGCCAGTATCCAGGGCAGGGGGCTATCGACTAGCACAGATACGCAGTATTTT. Its translation: CASIQGRGLSTSTDTQYF.

The chain uses TRBV13 and TRBJ2-4, with 13 bases that match TRBD2. Germline V gene lookup returns CDR1 PRHDT and CDR2 FYEKMQ (reference sequence). CDR3 length equals 16 residues. The V segment lost 5 bases and the J segment 7 bases; nucleotides outside the gene matches: 8. In DNA, the CDR3 is TGTGCCAGCAGCACGACTAGCGGGGGGCCGCTGAACATTCAGTACTTC. This sequence encodes CASSTTSGGPLNIQYF.

This rearrangement joins TRBV14 to TRBJ1-6, with TRBD1 matching over 8 bases. CDR3 length equals 14 residues. The V gene end was trimmed by 5 bases and the J gene end by 9 bases; junction bases not matched to a gene: 6. Germline V gene lookup returns CDR1 SGHDN and CDR2 FVKESK. CDR3 loop: CASSFDRGGSPLHF. The CDR3, as DNA: TGTGCCAGCAGCTTCGACAGGGGTGGTTCACCCCTCCACTTT. The full variable domain, with the rest looked up from reference TRBV14 and TRBJ1-6, is EAGVTQFPSHSVIEKGQTVTLRCDPISGHDNLYWYRRVMGKEIKFLLHFVKESKQDESGMPNNRFLAERTGGTYSTLKVQPAELEDSGVYFCASSFDRGGSPLHFGNGTRLTVT.

Turning to this clone: The germline gene is not matched at one end of the junction; a read error may be the cause. The rearrangement joins TRBV7-2 to TRBJ1-1, with D unclear. Germline V lookup: CDR1 SGHTA, CDR2 FQGNSA. This CDR3 spans 12 amino acids. The CDR3 spells CASSSLSPEAFF. Written as DNA, the CDR3 is TGTGCCAGCAGCTCCTTATCACCTGAGGCTTTCTTT.

CDR3 nucleotide sequence: TGTGCCAGCAGTTTATCGCTAGCGGGGGGGCCGAAGACCCAGTACTTC. Translating gives CASSLSLAGGPKTQYF. The rearrangement links TRBV27 to TRBJ2-5, with 12 bases aligning to TRBD2. With V trimmed by 0 bases and J by 6 bases, 5 bases remained unmatched. Germline CDR1 reads MNHEY; CDR2 reads SMNVEV (reference sequence). The CDR3 covers 16 residues.

This clone has just a few counts. The gene calls are TRBV15 and TRBJ1-1, with D uncertain. Trimming left V 1 base short and J 5 bases short, with 11 bases between. CDR3 length equals 14 residues. CDR1 is LNHNV and CDR2 is YYDKDF in the germline V gene (reference sequence). CDR3 loop: CATSRVGGITEAFF. CDR3 nucleotide sequence: TGTGCCACCAGCAGAGTAGGAGGAATTACTGAAGCTTTCTTT.

The chain is built from TRBV19 and TRBJ2-1, with D perhaps TRBD1 (6 bases). CDR3 length: 14 amino acids. Trimming cost V 9 bases and J 7 bases, with 19 bases left between them. Germline CDR1 is LNHDA and CDR2 is SQIVND (reference sequence). CDR3 bases: TGTGCCAGCGGTTTTCAGGACAGCCGTAATGAGCAGTTCTTC. Protein product: CASGFQDSRNEQFF.

A few counts support this clone. This chain connects TRBV2 to TRBJ1-6, with D uncertain. This CDR3 comprises 13 residues. CDR1 and CDR2 (germline): SNHLY, FYNNEI. Trimming left V 6 bases short and J 2 bases short, with 5 bases between. The CDR3 nucleotides are TGTGCCAGCAGGGCAGCCTATAATTCACCCCTCCACTTT. It encodes CASRAAYNSPLHF.

The chain links TRBV7-2 to TRBJ2-1; 7 nucleotides line up with TRBD1. This CDR3 contains 12 residues. In germline, CDR1 is SGHTA, CDR2 FQGNSA. V shed 3 bases, J shed 10 bases, and the junction held 3 bases outside the gene matches. The CDR3 nucleotides read TGTGCCAGCAGCTTTGGACAGGCGGAGCAGTTCTTC. Translated: CASSFGQAEQFF.

The rearrangement uses TRBV30 and TRBJ1-4; no firm D call. V lost 5 bases and J 5 bases, leaving 12 bases between the germline ends. The CDR3 has 13 residues. Germline-derived CDR1 and CDR2 are GTSNPN and SVGIG (reference sequence). The chain's CDR3 is CAWGGKMNEKLFF. The CDR3 nucleotides read TGTGCCTGGGGCGGGAAGATGAATGAAAAACTGTTTTTT.

This clone has a handful of counts. The chain is built from TRBV7-8 and TRBJ1-1; unclear D gene. CDR3 length: 13 residues. Per the germline V gene, CDR1 is SGHVS and CDR2 is FQNEAQ. V lost 7 bases and J 0 bases, leaving 9 bases between the germline ends. CDR3 nucleotides: TGTGCCAGCACCCTGAACATGAACACTGAAGCTTTCTTT. Translation: CASTLNMNTEAFF.

CDR3 coding DNA: TGTGCCAGCAGCCCCCAGACAGTCGGTCGGGGCTACACCTTC. Protein sequence: CASSPQTVGRGYTF. The gene calls are TRBV14 and TRBJ1-2; D is possibly TRBD1 (5 bases). CDR1 and CDR2 (germline): SGHDN, FVKESK. Trimming removed 4 bases from V and 8 bases from J, with 17 bases in between. This CDR3 spans 14 amino acids. Full variable domain (missing parts from reference TRBV14 and TRBJ1-2): EAGVTQFPSHSVIEKGQTVTLRCDPISGHDNLYWYRRVMGKEIKFLLHFVKESKQDESGMPNNRFLAERTGGTYSTLKVQPAELEDSGVYFCASSPQTVGRGYTFGSGTRLTVV.

The chain recombines TRBV6-5 with TRBJ1-4, with D possibly matching TRBD1 (5 bases). Trimming took 6 bases from V and 10 from J, leaving 15 bases between them. The CDR3 is 13 amino acids. Germline CDR1 is MNHEY and CDR2 is SVGAGI. The CDR3 here is CASRVQQDGKLFF. The CDR3 DNA reads as TGTGCCAGCAGGGTACAACAGGACGGAAAACTGTTTTTT.

This sequence joins TRBV3-1 (or the pseudogene TRBV3-2) and TRBJ2-7, with a possible D match to TRBD2 (5 bases). The CDR3 length is 14 residues. Germline CDR1 and CDR2: LGHDT and YNNKEL (reference sequence). V lost 4 bases and J lost 0, with 10 bases in between. CDR3 DNA: TGTGCCAGCAGCCTAGGACTCAGCTCCTACGAGCAGTACTTC. It is translated as CASSLGLSSYEQYF.

The genes are TRBV5-1 and TRBJ2-1; the D is unclear. The CDR3 totals 15 residues. The V and J ends lost 1 base and 5 bases respectively, with 13 bases between them. CDR1 and CDR2 (germline): SGHRS, YFSETQ. The DNA for the CDR3 is TGCGCCAGCAGCTTGACCGGTGACTCTGACAATGAGCAGTTCTTC. This gives the protein CASSLTGDSDNEQFF.

The chain joins TRBV6-5 to TRBJ2-5, with D possibly being TRBD2 (6 bases). This CDR3 has 15 residues. Germline V gives CDR1 MNHEY, CDR2 SVGAGI. V shed 8 bases and J shed 4 bases, with 20 bases lying between them. CDR3 DNA: TGTGCCAGCGAAGGATCGGGAGTGAGGAGAGAGACCCAGTACTTC. Protein: CASEGSGVRRETQYF.

This clone was counted between two and nine times. This chain joins TRBV5-6 and TRBJ1-2; D is undetermined. The V end was cut by 4 bases, the J end by 0 bases, with 10 bases between. The CDR3 contains 14 residues. Germline assignment: CDR1 SGHDT and CDR2 YYEEEE. CDR3 residues: CASSLPQPNYGYTF. The CDR3 coding sequence is TGTGCCAGCAGCCTACCCCAACCTAACTATGGCTACACCTTC.

The chain couples TRBV10-3 to TRBJ2-3; TRBD1 matches 10 bases. Germline V gene sequence: CDR1 ENHRY, CDR2 SYGVKD. The trim removed 2 bases at V and 8 bases at J, leaving 10 bases unmatched. The CDR3 covers 16 residues. DNA of the CDR3: TGTGCCATCAGTGAGGCGGACCGGGACAGGGGCGGTACGCAGTATTTT. Amino acid sequence: CAISEADRDRGGTQYF.

The chain has TRBV6-4 and TRBJ1-5; possibly TRBD1 for D (6 bases). The germline V gene has CDR1 MRHNA and CDR2 SNTAGT. The CDR3 totals 17 residues. Trimming took off 1 base at V and 0 bases at J, with 13 bases between the two ends. The CDR3 coding sequence is TGTGCCAGCAGTGACTGGTGGGGACACCCTAGCAATCAGCCCCAGCATTTT. Residues: CASSDWWGHPSNQPQHF.

The rearrangement uses TRBV9 and TRBJ2-3; TRBD2 matches at 10 bases. Germline trimming cut 0 bases from V and 5 bases from J; bases unmatched to any gene: 6. Per germline, CDR1 SGDLS and CDR2 YYNGEE. The CDR3 consists of 16 residues. Here the CDR3 reads CASSVGGSGGLDTQYF. The CDR3, as DNA: TGTGCCAGCAGCGTAGGAGGTAGCGGGGGGTTAGATACGCAGTATTTT.

The chain is built from TRBV6-2 or TRBV6-3 and TRBJ1-2; the match to TRBD1 covers 8 bases. Germline V CDR1 and CDR2: MNHEY, SVGEGT. The CDR3 is 15 amino acids. V trimming: 6 bases; J trimming: 4 bases; junction bases outside the gene matches: 10. CDR3 DNA sequence: TGTGCCAGCAGCCCAGGACAGGGAACGATCTATGGCTACACCTTC. As protein: CASSPGQGTIYGYTF.